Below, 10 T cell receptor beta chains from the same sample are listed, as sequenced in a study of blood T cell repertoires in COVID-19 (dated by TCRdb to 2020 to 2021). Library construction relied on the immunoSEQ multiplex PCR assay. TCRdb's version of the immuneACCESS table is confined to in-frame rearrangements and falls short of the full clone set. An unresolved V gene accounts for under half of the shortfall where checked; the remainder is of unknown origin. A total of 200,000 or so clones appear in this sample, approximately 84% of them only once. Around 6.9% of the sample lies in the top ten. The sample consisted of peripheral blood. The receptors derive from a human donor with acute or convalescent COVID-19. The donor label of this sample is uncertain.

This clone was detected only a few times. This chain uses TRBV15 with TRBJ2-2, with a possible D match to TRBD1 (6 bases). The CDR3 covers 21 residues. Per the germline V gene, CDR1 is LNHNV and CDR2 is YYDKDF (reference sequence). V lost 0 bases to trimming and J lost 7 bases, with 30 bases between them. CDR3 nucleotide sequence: TGTGCCACCAGCAGAGATGGGGGCCGTTTGAGAGACCTCCTTAAACACGGGGAGCTGTTTTTT. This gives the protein CATSRDGGRLRDLLKHGELFF.

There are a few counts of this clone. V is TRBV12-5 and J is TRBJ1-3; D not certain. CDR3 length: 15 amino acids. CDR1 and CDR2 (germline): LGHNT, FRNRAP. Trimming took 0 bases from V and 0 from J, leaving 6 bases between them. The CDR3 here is CASGLVAGSGNTIYF. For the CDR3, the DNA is TGTGCTAGTGGTTTGGTGGCAGGCTCTGGAAACACCATATATTTT.

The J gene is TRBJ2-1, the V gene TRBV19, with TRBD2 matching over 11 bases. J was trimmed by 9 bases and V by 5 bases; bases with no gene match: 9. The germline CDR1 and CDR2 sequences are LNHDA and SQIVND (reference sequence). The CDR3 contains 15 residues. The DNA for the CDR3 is TGTGCCAGTAGTGTTATAGCGGGAGGGCCCAGTGAGCAGTTCTTC. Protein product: CASSVIAGGPSEQFF.

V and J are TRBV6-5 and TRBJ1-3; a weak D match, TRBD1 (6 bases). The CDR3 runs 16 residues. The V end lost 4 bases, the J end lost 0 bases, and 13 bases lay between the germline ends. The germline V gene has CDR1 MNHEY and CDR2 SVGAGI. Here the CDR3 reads CASSLWTANSGNTIYF. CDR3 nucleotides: TGTGCCAGCAGTTTATGGACAGCGAACTCTGGAAACACCATATATTTT.

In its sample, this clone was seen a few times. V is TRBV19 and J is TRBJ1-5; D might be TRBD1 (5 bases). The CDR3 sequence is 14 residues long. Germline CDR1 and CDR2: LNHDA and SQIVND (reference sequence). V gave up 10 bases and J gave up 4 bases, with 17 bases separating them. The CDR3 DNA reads TGTGCCACTTCGGAGGGGCGTGGGAATCAGCCCCAGCATTTT. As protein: CATSEGRGNQPQHF.

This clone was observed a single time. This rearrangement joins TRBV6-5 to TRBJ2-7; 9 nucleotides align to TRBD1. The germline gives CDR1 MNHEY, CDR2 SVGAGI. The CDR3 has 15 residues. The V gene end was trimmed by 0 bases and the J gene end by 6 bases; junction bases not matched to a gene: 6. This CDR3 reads CASSYSRQGVGEQYF. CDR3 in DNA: TGTGCCAGCAGTTACTCTCGACAGGGGGTAGGCGAGCAGTACTTC.

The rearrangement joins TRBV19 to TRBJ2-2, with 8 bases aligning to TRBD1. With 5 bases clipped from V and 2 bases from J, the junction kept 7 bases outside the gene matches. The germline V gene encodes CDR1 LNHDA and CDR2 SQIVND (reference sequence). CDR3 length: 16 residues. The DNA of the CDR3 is TGTGCCAGTAGTCCCCGTGGACAGGGTAACACCGGGGAGCTGTTTTTT. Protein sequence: CASSPRGQGNTGELFF.

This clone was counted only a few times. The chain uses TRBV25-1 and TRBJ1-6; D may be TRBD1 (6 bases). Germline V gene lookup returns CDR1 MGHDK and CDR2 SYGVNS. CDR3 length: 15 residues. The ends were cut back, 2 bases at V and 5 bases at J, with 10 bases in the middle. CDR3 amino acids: CASSERTAHNSPLHF. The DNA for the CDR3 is TGTGCCAGCAGTGAACGGACAGCCCATAATTCACCCCTCCACTTT.

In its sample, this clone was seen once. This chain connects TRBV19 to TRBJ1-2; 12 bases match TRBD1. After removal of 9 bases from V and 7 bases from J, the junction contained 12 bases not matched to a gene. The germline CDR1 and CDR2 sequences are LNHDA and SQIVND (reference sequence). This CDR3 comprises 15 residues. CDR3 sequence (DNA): TGTGCCAGAACGGGACAGGGGGCGTTAGGTTTTGGCTACACCTTC. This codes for CARTGQGALGFGYTF.

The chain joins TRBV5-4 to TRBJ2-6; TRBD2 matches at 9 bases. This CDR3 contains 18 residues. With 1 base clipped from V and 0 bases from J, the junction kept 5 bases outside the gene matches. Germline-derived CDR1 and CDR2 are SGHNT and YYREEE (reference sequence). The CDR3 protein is CASSLSGGRASGANVLTF. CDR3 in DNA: TGTGCCAGCAGCTTGTCCGGCGGGAGGGCCTCTGGGGCCAACGTCCTGACTTTC.